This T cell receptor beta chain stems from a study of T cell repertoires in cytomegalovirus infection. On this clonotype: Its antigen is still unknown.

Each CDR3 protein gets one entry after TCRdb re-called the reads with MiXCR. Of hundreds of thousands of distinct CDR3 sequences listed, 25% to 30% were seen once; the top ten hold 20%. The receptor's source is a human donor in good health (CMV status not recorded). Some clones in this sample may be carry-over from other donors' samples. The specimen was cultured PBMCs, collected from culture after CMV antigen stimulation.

In DNA, the CDR3 is TGTGCCAGTAGACCCGGGGGAGGGTACACCGGGGAGCTGTTTTTT. Its protein product is CASRPGGGYTGELFF. The V gene is TRBV19, the J gene TRBJ2-2; 7 bases fit TRBD2. Germline CDR1 LNHDA, CDR2 SQIVND (reference sequence). The CDR3 has 15 amino acids. V lost 6 bases to trimming and J lost 3 bases; unmatched junction nucleotides: 7.